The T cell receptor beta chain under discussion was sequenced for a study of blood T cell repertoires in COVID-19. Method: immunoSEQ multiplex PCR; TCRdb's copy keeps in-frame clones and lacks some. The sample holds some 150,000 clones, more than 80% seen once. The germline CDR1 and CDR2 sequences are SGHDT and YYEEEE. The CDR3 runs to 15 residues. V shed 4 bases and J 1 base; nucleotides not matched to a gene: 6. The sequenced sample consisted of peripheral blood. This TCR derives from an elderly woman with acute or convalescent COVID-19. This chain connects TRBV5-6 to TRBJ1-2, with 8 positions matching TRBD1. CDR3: CASSGTGLDNYGYTF. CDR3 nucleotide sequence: TGTGCCAGCAGCGGGACAGGTTTGGATAACTATGGCTACACCTTC.